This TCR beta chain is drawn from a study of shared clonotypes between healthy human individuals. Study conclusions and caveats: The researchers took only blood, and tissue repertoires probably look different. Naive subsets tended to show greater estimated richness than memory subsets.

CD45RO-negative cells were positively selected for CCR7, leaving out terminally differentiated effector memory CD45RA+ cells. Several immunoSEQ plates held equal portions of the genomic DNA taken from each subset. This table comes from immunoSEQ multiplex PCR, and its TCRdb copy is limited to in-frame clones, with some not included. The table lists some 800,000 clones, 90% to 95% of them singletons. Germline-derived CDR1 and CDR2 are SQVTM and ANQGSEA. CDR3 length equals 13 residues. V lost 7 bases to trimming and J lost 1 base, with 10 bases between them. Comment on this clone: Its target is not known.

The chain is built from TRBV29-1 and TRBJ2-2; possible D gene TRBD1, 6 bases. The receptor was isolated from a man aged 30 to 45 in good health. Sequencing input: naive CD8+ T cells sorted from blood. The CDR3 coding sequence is TGCAGCGGGAAGGGACAGAACACCGGGGAGCTGTTTTTT. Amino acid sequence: CSGKGQNTGELFF.